This T cell receptor beta chain is from a study of T cell responses to AZD1222 COVID-19 vaccine. In the study overall: Second-dose timings of about 4 or about 12 weeks were pooled.

Assay: immunoSEQ multiplex PCR; the TCRdb copy retains only in-frame clones and omits some. The sample records 100,000 to 150,000 clones, 80% to 90% being singletons. Overall study results and limits: Donors were largely white British and mainly female; clonal diversity was possibly underestimated. Without day 14 samples, only post-peak T cell repertoires were studied. Nearly half of spike-specific TCRs reportedly target unmutated variant regions.

V was cut by 6 bases and J by 2 bases, with 8 bases left in between. The CDR3 loop spans 13 amino acids. Per germline, CDR1 MNHEY and CDR2 SVGAGI. This clone has more than one count but fewer than ten. What it binds is not known. The chain carries TRBV6-5 and TRBJ1-3; D is possibly TRBD1 (6 bases). The TCR sequence derives from an adult in good health. Sequences were derived from peripheral blood, sampled on day 0 of AZD1222 vaccination. CDR3 in amino acids: CASRKGAGNTIYF. The CDR3 coding sequence is TGTGCCAGCAGGAAGGGGGCTGGAAACACCATATATTTT.